Below, one T cell receptor beta chain is given with its context. Its recognized antigen is unknown. No much larger clone is present one base from it, and per-base qualities are unavailable. Trimming costs V 0 bases and J 0 bases, and their ends lie 11 bases apart. The CDR3 spans 17 residues, from the cysteine through the phenylalanine. The entry retains the CDR3 DNA only, 51 bases that are in frame from base 1. Library creation used 5' RACE. Sequencer: Illumina HiSeq 2000. Template switching introduced a universal primer binding site; the final cDNA contained a unique molecular identifier, enabling accurate counting of TCR cDNA molecules. Specific primers in the conserved constant-segment region were used to synthesize first-strand cDNA for the TCR alpha and beta chains. To control for contamination, every cDNA library was double barcoded, receiving both a SMART-Mk sample barcode and Illumina barcodes. TruSeq adapter sequences and Illumina sample barcodes were added in two successive PCR steps. The Illumina HiSeq platform was used with custom primers to sequence TCR alpha and beta cDNA libraries. The published analysis was carried out like this. MiGEC processed the raw reads to extract unique molecular identifiers, while MiXCR was used to determine the CDR3 positions. Recombination models were inferred per individual with the repgenHMM and IGoR tools using an EM algorithm. Shared clonotypes were analyzed with the tcR package in R, and sharing was normalized by the product of cloneset sizes. Out-of-frame nonproductive sequences were analyzed to study raw recombination free of thymic and clonal selection effects. The raw public data were reprocessed by TCRdb itself: fastp quality trimming at Q25, MiXCR clonotype calling, in-frame beta chains only. Records with the same CDR3 protein are collapsed into one entry carrying the most frequent genes and DNA. The V and J calls here are based on TCRdb, not the publication. In all, the sample holds about 490,000 distinct CDR3 sequences, and over 12% of those were seen once. Less than 0.5% of the sample is taken by the ten largest.

Only healthy Caucasian donors were included. Three pairs of female monozygotic twins, all aged about 18 to 29 years, were included in the twin cohort. CD4+ and CD8+ T cell populations were isolated with positive isolation kits from Invitrogen. This specimen comes from a study of identical twins (dated by TCRdb to the mid-2010s). Describing the broader study: To test whether fetal clonotypes persist, the study used deep sequencing on TCR alpha and beta repertoires from monozygotic twins, unrelated adults of various ages, and cord blood. To rule out contamination, the twin experiments were replicated at different times with different library preparation protocols. Study-wide conclusions, independent of this receptor: Recombination models systematically underestimated out-of-frame TCR alpha sharing in monozygotic twins but agreed with sharing between unrelated individuals. Compared with coincidental sharing between unrelated individuals, an excess of low generation-probability sequences was observed among out-of-frame TCR alpha sequences shared between twins. Because the same donors could not be followed over many years, conclusions were based on cross-sectional statistical analysis. Abundant cord blood beta clonotypes carried fewer insertions; young adult naive repertoires showed a weaker similar trend, while memory repertoires showed none. Excess twin sharing in beta out-of-frame sequences was weaker because fewer shared sequences lowered the signal-to-noise ratio. Zero-insertion analyses could be partly confounded by invariant T cells such as MAIT and iNKT, although diverse VJ usage argued against such confounding for most clonotypes.

The sample was also linked to a second study, of yellow fever vaccine responses in identical twins. Per the second study: According to the authors, the vaccine-induced T cell response in identical twins seemed to be partly convergent and partly specific to each individual. The study precisely tracked vaccine-responding T cell clones in identical twins.

What was sequenced was CD4+ T cells sorted from blood. The chain employs TRBV12-3 or TRBV12-4 and TRBJ2-2; TRBD2 is perhaps the D gene, given 6 matching bases. The receptor comes from a woman under 30 in good health. This receptor carries the CDR3 CASSLAAGTSNTGELFF. The nucleotide sequence is given as TGTGCCAGCAGTTTAGCAGCCGGGACTTCGAACACCGGGGAGCTGTTTTTT.